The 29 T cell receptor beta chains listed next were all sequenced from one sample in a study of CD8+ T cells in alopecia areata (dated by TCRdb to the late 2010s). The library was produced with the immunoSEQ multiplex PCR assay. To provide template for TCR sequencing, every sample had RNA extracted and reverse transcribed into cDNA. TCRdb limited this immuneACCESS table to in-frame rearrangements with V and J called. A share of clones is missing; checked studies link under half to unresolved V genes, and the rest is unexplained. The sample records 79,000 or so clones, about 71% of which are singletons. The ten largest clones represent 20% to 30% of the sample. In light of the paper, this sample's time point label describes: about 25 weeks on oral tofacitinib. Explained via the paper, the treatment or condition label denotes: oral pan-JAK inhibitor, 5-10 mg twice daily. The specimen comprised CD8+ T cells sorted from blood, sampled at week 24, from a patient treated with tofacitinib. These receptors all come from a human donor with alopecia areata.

This CDR3 is CASSFGQGPYGYTF. In DNA form, the CDR3 reads TGCGCCAGCAGCTTCGGACAGGGGCCTTATGGCTACACCTTC. The gene calls are TRBV4-1 and TRBJ1-2; 9 positions agree with TRBD1. In germline, CDR1 is MGHRA, CDR2 YSYEKL. The CDR3 spans 14 residues. The V and J ends lost 5 bases and 5 bases, in that order; junction bases with no gene match: 6.

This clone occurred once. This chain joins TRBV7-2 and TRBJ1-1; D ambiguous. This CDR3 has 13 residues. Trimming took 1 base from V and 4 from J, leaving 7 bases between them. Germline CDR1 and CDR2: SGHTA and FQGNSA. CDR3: CASSLDSTTEAFF. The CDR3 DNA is TGTGCCAGCAGCTTAGACAGCACCACTGAAGCTTTCTTT. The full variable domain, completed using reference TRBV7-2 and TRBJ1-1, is GAGVSQSPSNKVTEKGKDVELRCDPISGHTALYWYRQSLGQGLEFLIYFQGNSAPDKSGLPSDRFSAERTGGSVSTLTIQRTQQEDSAVYLCASSLDSTTEAFFGQGTRLTVV.

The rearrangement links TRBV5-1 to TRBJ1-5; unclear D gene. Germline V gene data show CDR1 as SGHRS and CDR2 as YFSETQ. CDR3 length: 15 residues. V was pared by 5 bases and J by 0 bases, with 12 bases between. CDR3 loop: CASRLGIYSNQPQHF. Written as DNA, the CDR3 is TGCGCCAGCAGACTAGGTATCTATAGCAATCAGCCCCAGCATTTT. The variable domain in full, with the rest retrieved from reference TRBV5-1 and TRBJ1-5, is KAGVTQTPRYLIKTRGQQVTLSCSPISGHRSVSWYQQTPGQGLQFLFEYFSETQRNKGNFPGRFSGRQFSNSRSEMNVSTLELGDSALYLCASRLGIYSNQPQHFGDGTRLSIL.

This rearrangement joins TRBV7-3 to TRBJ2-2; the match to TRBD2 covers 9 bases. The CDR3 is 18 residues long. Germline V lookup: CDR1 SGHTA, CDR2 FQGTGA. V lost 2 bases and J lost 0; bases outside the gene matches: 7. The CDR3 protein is CASSLPSTSGSNTGELFF. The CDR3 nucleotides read TGTGCCAGCAGCTTACCCTCTACTAGCGGGTCGAACACCGGGGAGCTGTTTTTT.

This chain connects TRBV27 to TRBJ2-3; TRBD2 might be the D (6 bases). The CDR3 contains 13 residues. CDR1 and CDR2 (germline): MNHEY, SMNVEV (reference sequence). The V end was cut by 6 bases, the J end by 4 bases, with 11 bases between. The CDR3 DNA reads TGTGCCAGCAGCTCCACGGGGGCAGATACGCAGTATTTT. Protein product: CASSSTGADTQYF.

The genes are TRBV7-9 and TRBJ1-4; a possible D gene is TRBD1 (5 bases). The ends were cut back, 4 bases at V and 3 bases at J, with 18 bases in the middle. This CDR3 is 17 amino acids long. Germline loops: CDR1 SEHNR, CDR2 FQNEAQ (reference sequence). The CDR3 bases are TGTGCCAGCAGCTCCTTCGAGGGAGGGGTAGCTAATGAAAAACTGTTTTTT. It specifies CASSSFEGGVANEKLFF.

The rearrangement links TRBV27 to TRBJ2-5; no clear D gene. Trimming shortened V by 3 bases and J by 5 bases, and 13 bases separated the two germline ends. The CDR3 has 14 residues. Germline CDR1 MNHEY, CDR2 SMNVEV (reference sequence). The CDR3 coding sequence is TGTGCCAGCAGTTTTAGTTGGCCGTTTGAGACCCAGTACTTC. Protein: CASSFSWPFETQYF.

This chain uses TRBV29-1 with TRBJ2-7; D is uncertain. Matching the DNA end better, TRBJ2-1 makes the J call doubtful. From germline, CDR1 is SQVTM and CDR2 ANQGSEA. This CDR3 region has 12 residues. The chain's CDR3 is CSVREKGNEQFF. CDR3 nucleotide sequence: TGCAGCGTTAGGGAAAAAGGCAATGAGCAGTTCTTC.

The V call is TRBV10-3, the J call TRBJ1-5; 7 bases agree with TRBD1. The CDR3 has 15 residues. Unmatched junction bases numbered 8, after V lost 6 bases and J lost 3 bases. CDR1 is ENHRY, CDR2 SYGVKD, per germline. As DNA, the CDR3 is TGTGCCATCAGCGACGGGGGACAGCACAATCAGCCCCAGCATTTT. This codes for CAISDGGQHNQPQHF.

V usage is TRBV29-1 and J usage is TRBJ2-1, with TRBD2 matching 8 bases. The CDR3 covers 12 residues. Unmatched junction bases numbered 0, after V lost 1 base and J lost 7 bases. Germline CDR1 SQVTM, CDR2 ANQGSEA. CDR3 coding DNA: TGCAGCGTTGAAGCGGGGGGGAATGAGCAGTTCTTC. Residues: CSVEAGGNEQFF.

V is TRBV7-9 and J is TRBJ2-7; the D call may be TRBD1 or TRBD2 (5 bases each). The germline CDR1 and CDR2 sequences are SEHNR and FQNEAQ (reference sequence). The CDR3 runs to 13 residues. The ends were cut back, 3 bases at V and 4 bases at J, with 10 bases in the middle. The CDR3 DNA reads TGTGCCAGCAGCTTTGAGGGGTCGTACGAGCAGTACTTC. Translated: CASSFEGSYEQYF.

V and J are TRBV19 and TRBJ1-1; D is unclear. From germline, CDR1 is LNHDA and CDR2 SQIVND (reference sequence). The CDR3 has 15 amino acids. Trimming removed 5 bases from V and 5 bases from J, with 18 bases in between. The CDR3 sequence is CASSPKRALVTEAFF. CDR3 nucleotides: TGTGCCAGTAGTCCCAAAAGGGCCTTGGTAACTGAAGCTTTCTTT. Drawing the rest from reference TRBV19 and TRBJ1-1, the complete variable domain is DGGITQSPKYLFRKEGQNVTLSCEQNLNHDAMYWYRQDPGQGLRLIYYSQIVNDFQKGDIAEGYSVSREKKESFPLTVTSAQKNPTAFYLCASSPKRALVTEAFFGQGTRLTVV.

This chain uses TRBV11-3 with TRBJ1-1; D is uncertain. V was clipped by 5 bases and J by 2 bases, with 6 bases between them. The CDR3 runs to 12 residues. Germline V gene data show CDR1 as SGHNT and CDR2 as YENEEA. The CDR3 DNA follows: TGTGCCAGCAGCCTCGATAACACTGAAGCTTTCTTT. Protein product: CASSLDNTEAFF.

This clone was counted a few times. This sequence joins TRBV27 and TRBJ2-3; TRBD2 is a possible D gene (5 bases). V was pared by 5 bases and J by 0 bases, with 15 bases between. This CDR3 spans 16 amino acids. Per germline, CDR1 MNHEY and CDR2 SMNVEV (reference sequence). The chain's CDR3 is CASSPASWASTDTQYF. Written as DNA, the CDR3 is TGTGCCAGCAGTCCAGCTAGCTGGGCAAGCACAGATACGCAGTATTTT.

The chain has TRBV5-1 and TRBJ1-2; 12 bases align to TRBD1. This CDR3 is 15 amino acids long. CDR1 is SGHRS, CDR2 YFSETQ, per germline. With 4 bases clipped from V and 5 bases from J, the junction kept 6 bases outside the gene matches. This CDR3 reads CASSRGQGASYGYTF. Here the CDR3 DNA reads TGCGCCAGCAGCAGGGGACAGGGGGCCTCTTATGGCTACACCTTC. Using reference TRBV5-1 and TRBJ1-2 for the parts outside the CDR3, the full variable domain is KAGVTQTPRYLIKTRGQQVTLSCSPISGHRSVSWYQQTPGQGLQFLFEYFSETQRNKGNFPGRFSGRQFSNSRSEMNVSTLELGDSALYLCASSRGQGASYGYTFGSGTRLTVV.

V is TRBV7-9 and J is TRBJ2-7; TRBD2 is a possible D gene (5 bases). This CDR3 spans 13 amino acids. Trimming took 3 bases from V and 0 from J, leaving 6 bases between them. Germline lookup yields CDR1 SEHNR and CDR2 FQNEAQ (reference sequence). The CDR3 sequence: CASSLTTSYEQYF. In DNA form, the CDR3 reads TGTGCCAGCAGCTTGACTACCTCCTACGAGCAGTACTTC.

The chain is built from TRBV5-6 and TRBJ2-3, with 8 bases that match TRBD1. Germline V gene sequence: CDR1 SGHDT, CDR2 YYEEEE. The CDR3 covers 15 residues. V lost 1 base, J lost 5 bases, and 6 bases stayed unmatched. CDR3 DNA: TGTGCCAGCAGCTTGACGGGACAGGCCGAAGATACGCAGTATTTT. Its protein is CASSLTGQAEDTQYF.

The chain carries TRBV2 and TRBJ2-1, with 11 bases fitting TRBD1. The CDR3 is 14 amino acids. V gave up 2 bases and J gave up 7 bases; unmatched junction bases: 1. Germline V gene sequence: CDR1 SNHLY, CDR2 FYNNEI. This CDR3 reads CASSEWDRGNEQFF. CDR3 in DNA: TGTGCCAGCAGTGAATGGGACAGGGGGAATGAGCAGTTCTTC.

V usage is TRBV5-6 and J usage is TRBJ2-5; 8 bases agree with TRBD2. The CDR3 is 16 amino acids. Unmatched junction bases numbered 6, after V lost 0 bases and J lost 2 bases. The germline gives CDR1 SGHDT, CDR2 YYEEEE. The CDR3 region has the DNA TGTGCCAGCAGCTTGGTAAGCGGGAGCCCGCAAGAGACCCAGTACTTC. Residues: CASSLVSGSPQETQYF.

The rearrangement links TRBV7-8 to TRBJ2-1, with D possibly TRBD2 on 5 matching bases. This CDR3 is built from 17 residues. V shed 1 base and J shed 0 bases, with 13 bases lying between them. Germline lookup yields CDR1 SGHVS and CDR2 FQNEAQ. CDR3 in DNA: TGTGCCAGCAGCTTAGAATTAATGGGGAGCTCCTACAATGAGCAGTTCTTC. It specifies CASSLELMGSSYNEQFF.

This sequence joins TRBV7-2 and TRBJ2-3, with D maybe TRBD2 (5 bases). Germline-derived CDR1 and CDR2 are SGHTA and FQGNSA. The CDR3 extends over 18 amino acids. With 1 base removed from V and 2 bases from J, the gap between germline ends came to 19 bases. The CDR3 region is CASSLEPSGLSYTDTQYF. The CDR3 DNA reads TGTGCCAGCAGCTTAGAGCCATCAGGACTTTCCTACACAGATACGCAGTATTTT.

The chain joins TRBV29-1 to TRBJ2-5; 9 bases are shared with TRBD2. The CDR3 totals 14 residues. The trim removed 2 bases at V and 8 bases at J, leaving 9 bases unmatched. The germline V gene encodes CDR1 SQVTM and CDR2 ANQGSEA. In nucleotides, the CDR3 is TGCAGCGTTGAACAATCGCTAGCGGGGCCTACCCAGTACTTC. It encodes CSVEQSLAGPTQYF.

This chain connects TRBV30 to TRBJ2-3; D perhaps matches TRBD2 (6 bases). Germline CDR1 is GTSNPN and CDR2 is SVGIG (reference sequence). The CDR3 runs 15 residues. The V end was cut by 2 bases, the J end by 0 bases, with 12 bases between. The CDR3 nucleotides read TGTGCCTGGAGTTCCGGGACTTCTAGCACAGATACGCAGTATTTT. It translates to CAWSSGTSSTDTQYF.

As DNA, the CDR3 is TGTGCCAGCAGCTTAGGTGGGGGGCTCTACGAGCAGTACTTC. It specifies CASSLGGGLYEQYF. V and J are TRBV7-9 and TRBJ2-7; D tentatively reads TRBD1 or TRBD2 (6 bases each). V lost 1 base and J 3 bases, leaving 10 bases between the germline ends. Germline loops: CDR1 SEHNR, CDR2 FQNEAQ (reference sequence). The CDR3 contains 14 residues. Using reference TRBV7-9 and TRBJ2-7 for the parts outside the CDR3, the full variable domain is DTGVSQNPRHKITKRGQNVTFRCDPISEHNRLYWYRQTLGQGPEFLTYFQNEAQLEKSRLLSDRFSAERPKGSFSTLEIQRTEQGDSAMYLCASSLGGGLYEQYFGPGTRLTVT.

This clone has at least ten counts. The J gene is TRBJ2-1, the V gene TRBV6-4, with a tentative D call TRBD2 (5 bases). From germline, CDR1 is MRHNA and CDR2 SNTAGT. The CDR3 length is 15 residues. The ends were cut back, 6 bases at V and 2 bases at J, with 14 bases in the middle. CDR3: CASSVEAETYNEQFF. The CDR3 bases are TGTGCCAGCAGCGTTGAAGCGGAAACCTACAATGAGCAGTTCTTC.

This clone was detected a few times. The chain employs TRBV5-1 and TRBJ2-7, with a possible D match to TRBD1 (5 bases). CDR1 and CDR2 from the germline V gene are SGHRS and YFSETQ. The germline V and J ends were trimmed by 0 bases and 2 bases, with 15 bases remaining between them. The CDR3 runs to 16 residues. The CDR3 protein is CASSLEGSVGAYEQYF. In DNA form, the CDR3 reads TGCGCCAGCAGCTTGGAAGGGTCCGTAGGGGCCTACGAGCAGTACTTC.

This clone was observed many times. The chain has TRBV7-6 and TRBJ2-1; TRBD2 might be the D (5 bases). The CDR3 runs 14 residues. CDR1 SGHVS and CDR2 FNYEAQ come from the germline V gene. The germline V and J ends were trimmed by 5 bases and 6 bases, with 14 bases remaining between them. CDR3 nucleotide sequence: TGTGCCAGCAGCAAGGGAGAAACGACCAATGAGCAGTTCTTC. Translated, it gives CASSKGETTNEQFF.

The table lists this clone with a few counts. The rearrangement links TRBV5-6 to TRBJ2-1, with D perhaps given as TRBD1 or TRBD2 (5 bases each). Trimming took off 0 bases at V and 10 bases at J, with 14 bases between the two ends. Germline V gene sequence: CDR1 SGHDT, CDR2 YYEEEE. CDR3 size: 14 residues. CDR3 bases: TGTGCCAGCAGCTTGGGGGGGATCCAGAAAGAGCAGTTCTTC. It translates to CASSLGGIQKEQFF.

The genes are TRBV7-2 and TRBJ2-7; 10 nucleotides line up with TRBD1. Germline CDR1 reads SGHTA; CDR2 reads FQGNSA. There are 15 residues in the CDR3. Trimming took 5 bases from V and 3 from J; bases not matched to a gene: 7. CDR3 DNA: TGTGCCAGCAGCCCCCGACAGGGGGCGGTCTACGAGCAGTACTTC. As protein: CASSPRQGAVYEQYF.